This T cell receptor (beta chain) originates from a study of T cells in Graves' hyperthyroidism and ophthalmopathy. RNA transcripts served as the template for amplifying TCR beta CDR3 regions. HTBI primers were the set used in a first-round RT-PCR of the TCR CDR3. Via MiXCR, TCRdb re-called the multiplex PCR reads, giving one row per CDR3 protein. In the table there are approximately 590,000 distinct CDR3 sequences, around a sixth of which are singletons. CDR1 and CDR2 from the germline V gene are KGHSH and LQKENI. Between the trimmed V and J ends, which lost 0 bases and 3 bases, there was a span of 8 bases. There are 15 residues in the CDR3. This clonotype was seen repeatedly, ten times or more. Lactation, pregnancy, other autoimmune disease or uncontrolled infection led to exclusion of patients.

This sequence was found in a woman aged 25 to 39 with Graves' hyperthyroidism. The sequenced sample was blood. This chain connects TRBV18 to TRBJ1-4, with a possible D match to TRBD1 (5 bases). CDR3 bases: TGTGCCAGCTCACCACCGGGACTGCCTAATGAAAAACTGTTTTTT. This gives the protein CASSPPGLPNEKLFF.